There are a few counts of the clone carrying this TCR beta chain. TCRdb analysed the RT-PCR reads with MiXCR anew, one entry per CDR3 protein. The sample consists of 550,000 to 650,000 distinct CDR3 sequences, 12% of them appearing once. V was shortened by 3 bases and J by 5 bases, with 12 bases between the two germline ends. This CDR3 spans 14 amino acids. These data come from a study of response to subunit inactivated influenza vaccine. The receptor's source is a man aged 50 or older who received an inactivated influenza vaccine. The sequenced sample was PBMCs from blood, obtained on the day of vaccination. The chain joins TRBV12-3 or TRBV12-4 to TRBJ2-3; D is uncertain. CDR3: CASSLFLVLDTQYF. The CDR3 bases are TGTGCCAGCAGTTTGTTCCTAGTGCTAGATACGCAGTATTTT.